One and the same sample provided the 28 T cell receptor beta chains below, sequenced in a study of tumor-infiltrating lymphocytes in localized non-small cell lung cancer. Profiling relied on immunoSEQ multiplex PCR, and the TCRdb table lists in-frame clones only, not all of them. The sample comprises about 16,000 clones, approximately 68% of which are singletons, and 6.5% rests with the top ten. Sequenced material: lung tumor tissue. These receptors originate from a human donor with non-small cell lung cancer.

This clone showed up just a few times. The chain is built from TRBV6-6 and TRBJ1-1; TRBD1 might be the D (5 bases). This CDR3 comprises 13 residues. Germline CDR1 and CDR2: MNHNY and SVGAGI (reference sequence). V was pared by 2 bases and J by 5 bases, with 9 bases between. DNA of the CDR3: TGTGCCAGCAGTTACAGGGAGGGGACTGAAGCTTTCTTT. It yields the protein CASSYREGTEAFF.

The chain combines TRBV10-1 with TRBJ1-2; 8 bases align to TRBD1. V was pared by 4 bases and J by 8 bases, with 6 bases of the junction left unmatched. The CDR3 totals 13 residues. In germline, CDR1 is WNHNN, CDR2 SYGVQD (reference sequence). CDR3 loop: CASSGGTGSGYTF. CDR3 nucleotides: TGCGCCAGCAGTGGCGGGACAGGCTCGGGCTACACCTTC.

The rearrangement links TRBV6-1 to TRBJ2-5, with TRBD1 matching over 9 bases. V gave up 1 base and J gave up 5 bases; unmatched junction bases: 8. Germline loops: CDR1 MNHNS, CDR2 SASEGT. The CDR3 sequence is 16 residues long. CDR3 coding DNA: TGTGCCAGCAGTGAAGACGGGACAGGGAACAGGGAGACCCAGTACTTC. Its protein is CASSEDGTGNRETQYF.

V and J are TRBV5-6 and TRBJ2-3; 7 bases map to TRBD2. Germline V lookup: CDR1 SGHDT, CDR2 YYEEEE. With 2 bases clipped from V and 1 base from J, the junction kept 4 bases outside the gene matches. The CDR3 covers 15 residues. DNA for the CDR3: TGTGCCAGCAGCTTAGGGACTATCGGCACAGATACGCAGTATTTT. This sequence encodes CASSLGTIGTDTQYF.

This clone was detected a few times. The chain uses TRBV27 and TRBJ2-1, with a weak D call TRBD2 (6 bases). CDR1 and CDR2 (germline): MNHEY, SMNVEV (reference sequence). This CDR3 is built from 13 residues. V was trimmed by 7 bases and J by 3 bases, leaving 10 bases between them. The CDR3 here is CASKSGSYNEQFF. The CDR3 region has the DNA TGTGCCAGCAAATCCGGGAGCTACAATGAGCAGTTCTTC.

This rearrangement joins TRBV18 to TRBJ1-4, with no clear D. V dropped 3 bases and J dropped 0 bases, with 8 bases sitting between them. This CDR3 is 15 amino acids long. Germline assignment: CDR1 KGHSH and CDR2 LQKENI. CDR3 residues: CASSPQSATNEKLFF. The CDR3 region has the DNA TGTGCCAGCTCACCGCAATCAGCAACTAATGAAAAACTGTTTTTT.

V and J are TRBV5-1 and TRBJ2-1, with 8 bases identical to TRBD1. Trimming took 4 bases from V and 9 from J; bases not matched to a gene: 15. Germline loops: CDR1 SGHRS, CDR2 YFSETQ. The CDR3 extends over 16 amino acids. In DNA, the CDR3 is TGCGCCAGCAGCCCCCCCTGGACAGGGTACAACGGTGAGCAGTTCTTC. It translates to CASSPPWTGYNGEQFF. The full variable domain, in which reference TRBV5-1 and TRBJ2-1 provide the parts outside the CDR3, is KAGVTQTPRYLIKTRGQQVTLSCSPISGHRSVSWYQQTPGQGLQFLFEYFSETQRNKGNFPGRFSGRQFSNSRSEMNVSTLELGDSALYLCASSPPWTGYNGEQFFGPGTRLTVL.

This clone has just a few counts. This sequence joins TRBV7-2 and TRBJ2-3; TRBD2 agrees at 7 bases. Losses at the gene ends were 5 bases for V and 1 base for J; bases not matched to a gene: 12. The CDR3 is 17 residues long. Germline V gives CDR1 SGHTA, CDR2 FQGNSA. This chain's CDR3 is CASSLLQNRGGTDTQYF. CDR3 in DNA: TGTGCCAGCAGCCTCCTCCAAAACCGGGGGGGCACAGATACGCAGTATTTT. The full variable domain, its missing parts supplied by reference TRBV7-2 and TRBJ2-3, is GAGVSQSPSNKVTEKGKDVELRCDPISGHTALYWYRQSLGQGLEFLIYFQGNSAPDKSGLPSDRFSAERTGGSVSTLTIQRTQQEDSAVYLCASSLLQNRGGTDTQYFGPGTRLTVL.

This chain uses TRBV4-3 with TRBJ2-7, with TRBD2 matching 14 bases. The CDR3 is 19 residues long. The germline V gene has CDR1 LGHNA and CDR2 YSLEER. V trimming: 0 bases; J trimming: 1 base; junction bases outside the gene matches: 8. CDR3 region: CASSQEGTSGSQSSYEQYF. The CDR3, as DNA: TGCGCCAGCAGCCAAGAAGGGACTAGCGGGAGTCAAAGTTCCTACGAGCAGTACTTC.

The chain carries TRBV7-9 and TRBJ1-5; 7 bases match TRBD1. CDR1 and CDR2 from the germline V gene are SEHNR and FQNEAQ (reference sequence). V lost 7 bases and J lost 5; bases outside the gene matches: 5. This CDR3 spans 13 amino acids. The CDR3 DNA is TGTGCCAGCAAAGGACAGGACGATCAGCCCCAGCATTTT. Protein product: CASKGQDDQPQHF.

In this sample, this clone turned up a few times. The CDR3 loop is CASSEAGGTGTCEQFF. The CDR3 nucleotides read TGTGCCAGCAGTGAAGCAGGGGGAACAGGGACCTGTGAGCAGTTCTTC. This chain links TRBV2 with TRBJ2-1, with a weak D call TRBD1 (6 bases). This CDR3 spans 16 amino acids. Deletions cut 0 bases from V and 9 bases from J, with 18 bases between. CDR1 and CDR2 (germline): SNHLY, FYNNEI.

This chain uses TRBV4-2 with TRBJ2-1, with D possibly being TRBD1 or TRBD2 (5 bases each). Per the germline V gene, CDR1 is LGHNA and CDR2 is YNFKEQ. This CDR3 comprises 18 residues. V was pared by 3 bases and J by 10 bases, with 28 bases between. The CDR3 DNA follows: TGTGCCAGCAGCCAGGACCCCGCCGGGACGGAGACCTGGGGGGAGCAGTTCTTC. This gives the protein CASSQDPAGTETWGEQFF.

J is TRBJ1-5 and V is TRBV4-1, with 9 bases aligning to TRBD1. The V gene's germline CDR1 is MGHRA and CDR2 YSYEKL. The CDR3 is 15 amino acids. The V segment lost 1 base and the J segment 3 bases; nucleotides outside the gene matches: 1. Here the CDR3 DNA reads TGCGCCAGCAGCCAAGGGGACAGGGACAATCAGCCCCAGCATTTT. Translated: CASSQGDRDNQPQHF.

The chain uses TRBV6-6 and TRBJ1-5; tentative D call: TRBD1 (6 bases). Germline V CDR1 and CDR2: MNHNY, SVGAGI (reference sequence). This CDR3 has 16 residues. Between the trimmed V and J ends, which lost 7 bases and 2 bases, there was a span of 18 bases. The CDR3 protein is CASILGGATGNQPQHF. In DNA, the CDR3 is TGTGCCAGCATTCTCGGGGGGGCAACCGGCAATCAGCCCCAGCATTTT.

There are a few counts of this clone. This rearrangement joins TRBV7-2 to TRBJ2-5; 7 bases match TRBD2. Germline CDR1 is SGHTA and CDR2 is FQGNSA. After removal of 6 bases from V and 4 bases from J, the junction contained 11 bases not matched to a gene. This CDR3 is 15 amino acids long. CDR3 nucleotide sequence: TGTGCCAGCAGGTTAACCAGCGGGAACAGAGAGACCCAGTACTTC. Protein sequence: CASRLTSGNRETQYF.

The V and J genes are TRBV18 and TRBJ1-1, with TRBD1 as a possible D gene (6 bases). V was clipped by 4 bases and J by 1 base, with 10 bases between them. Looked up from germline, CDR1 is KGHSH and CDR2 is LQKENI. The CDR3 runs to 14 residues. CDR3 nucleotide sequence: TGTGCCAGCTCACAGACAGGTGAGAACACTGAAGCTTTCTTT. Protein product: CASSQTGENTEAFF.

The chain carries TRBV19 and TRBJ2-1; 7 bases align to TRBD1. The CDR3 totals 14 residues. V was clipped by 5 bases and J by 12 bases; unmatched bases: 13. From germline, CDR1 is LNHDA and CDR2 SQIVND (reference sequence). CDR3 coding DNA: TGTGCCAGTAGTCCGGACAGGTACAATGACGGGCAGTTCTTC. This gives the protein CASSPDRYNDGQFF.

This clone was counted once. The chain has TRBV7-5 and TRBJ2-7; no check of the table's D call, TRBD2, against the DNA was made. TRBV7-5 is classified as a pseudogene. The CDR3 loop spans 16 amino acids. The CDR3 region is CARSLGCRSTPYEQYF. CDR3 bases: TGTGCCAGAAGCTTAGGGTGTCGTTCGACTCCCTACGAGCAGTACTTC.

The chain combines TRBV7-7 with TRBJ2-2; unclear D gene. The CDR3 is 15 amino acids. Per germline, CDR1 SSHAT and CDR2 FNYEAQ (reference sequence). V shed 2 bases and J shed 0 bases, with 7 bases lying between them. CDR3 residues: CASSLQHANTGELFF. CDR3 DNA sequence: TGTGCCAGCAGCTTACAACACGCGAACACCGGGGAGCTGTTTTTT.

The V and J genes are TRBV10-3 and TRBJ2-2; unclear D gene. Trimming pared 6 bases from V and 5 bases from J, leaving 10 bases between. This CDR3 is 13 amino acids long. CDR1 ENHRY and CDR2 SYGVKD come from the germline V gene. Here the CDR3 reads CAIRAERTGELFF. CDR3 nucleotide sequence: TGTGCCATCAGGGCTGAGAGAACCGGGGAGCTGTTTTTT.

The CDR3 region has the DNA TGTGCCAGCAGCTTTAGCCGGACAGGGGCTAACTATGGCTACACCTTC. Protein product: CASSFSRTGANYGYTF. The chain recombines TRBV7-9 with TRBJ1-2, with 9 bases lining up with TRBD1. Germline V gives CDR1 SEHNR, CDR2 FQNEAQ (reference sequence). The CDR3 is made up of 16 amino acids. V dropped 3 bases and J dropped 0; count of bases not matched to a gene: 5.

The chain recombines TRBV2 with TRBJ1-5; D ambiguous. The length of the CDR3 is 17 residues. Looked up from germline, CDR1 is SNHLY and CDR2 is FYNNEI. The V and J ends lost 5 bases and 0 bases respectively, with 17 bases between them. The CDR3 nucleotides are TGTGCCAGCAGTACCCCTCTGGGAGGAGATAGCAATCAGCCCCAGCATTTT. Its translation is CASSTPLGGDSNQPQHF. The whole variable domain, filled in from reference TRBV2 and TRBJ1-5, reads EPEVTQTPSHQVTQMGQEVILRCVPISNHLYFYWYRQILGQKVEFLVSFYNNEISEKSEIFDDQFSVERPDGSNFTLKIRSTKLEDSAMYFCASSTPLGGDSNQPQHFGDGTRLSIL.

The V and J genes are TRBV5-6 and TRBJ1-5, with no clear D. Trimming removed 3 bases from V and 6 bases from J, with 7 bases in between. The V gene's germline CDR1 is SGHDT and CDR2 YYEEEE. The CDR3 loop spans 12 amino acids. The CDR3 DNA sequence: TGTGCCAGCAGCTCGGCCCTTCAGCCCCAGCATTTT. It yields the protein CASSSALQPQHF.

The V call is TRBV11-2, the J call TRBJ2-1, with 9 bases matching TRBD2. V trimming: 1 base; J trimming: 9 bases; junction bases outside the gene matches: 13. Germline lookup yields CDR1 SGHAT and CDR2 FQNNGV. The CDR3 covers 17 residues. The CDR3 spells CASSLGFSGRSSGEQFF. In DNA, the CDR3 is TGTGCCAGCAGCTTAGGTTTTAGCGGGAGAAGTAGCGGTGAGCAGTTCTTC. Filled out from reference TRBV11-2 and TRBJ2-1, the complete variable domain reads EAGVAQSPRYKIIEKRQSVAFWCNPISGHATLYWYQQILGQGPKLLIQFQNNGVVDDSQLPKDRFSAERLKGVDSTLKIQPAKLEDSAVYLCASSLGFSGRSSGEQFFGPGTRLTVL.

This chain's CDR3 is CASSTWTGGDEQYF. The CDR3 DNA reads as TGTGCCAGCAGCACATGGACAGGGGGAGACGAGCAGTACTTC. This chain links TRBV7-9 with TRBJ2-7; 10 bases align to TRBD1. J lost 5 bases, V lost 5 bases, and 6 bases had no gene match. Germline V gene data show CDR1 as SEHNR and CDR2 as FQNEAQ (reference sequence). This CDR3 region has 14 residues. Full variable domain (outside the CDR3, taken from reference TRBV7-9 and TRBJ2-7): DTGVSQNPRHKITKRGQNVTFRCDPISEHNRLYWYRQTLGQGPEFLTYFQNEAQLEKSRLLSDRFSAERPKGSFSTLEIQRTEQGDSAMYLCASSTWTGGDEQYFGPGTRLTVT.

This clone has a handful of counts. The rearrangement uses TRBV20-1 and TRBJ2-1; the D gene is possibly TRBD2 (6 bases). Trimming cost V 3 bases and J 7 bases, with 7 bases left between them. Germline CDR1 is DFQATT and CDR2 is SNEGSKA (reference sequence). The CDR3 totals 11 residues. The CDR3 DNA is TGCAGTGCTAGGGGAGGTAATGAGCAGTTCTTC. Its protein product is CSARGGNEQFF.

This chain links TRBV5-5 with TRBJ1-2; 7 bases align to TRBD1. Germline CDR1 SGHKS, CDR2 YYEKEE (reference sequence). The CDR3 contains 15 residues. Trimming cost V 2 bases and J 2 bases; bases outside gene matches: 6. Here the CDR3 DNA reads TGTGCCAGCAGCTTCGGGACAGTTGTAAACTATGGCTACACCTTC. Its translation: CASSFGTVVNYGYTF.

This chain joins TRBV12-5 and TRBJ2-6; D remains ambiguous. Germline CDR1 and CDR2: LGHNT and FRNRAP. The CDR3 is 13 amino acids. The germline V and J ends were trimmed by 2 bases and 1 base, with 0 bases remaining between them. CDR3 residues: CASGLSGANVLTF. CDR3 bases: TGTGCTAGTGGTTTGTCTGGGGCCAACGTCCTGACTTTC.